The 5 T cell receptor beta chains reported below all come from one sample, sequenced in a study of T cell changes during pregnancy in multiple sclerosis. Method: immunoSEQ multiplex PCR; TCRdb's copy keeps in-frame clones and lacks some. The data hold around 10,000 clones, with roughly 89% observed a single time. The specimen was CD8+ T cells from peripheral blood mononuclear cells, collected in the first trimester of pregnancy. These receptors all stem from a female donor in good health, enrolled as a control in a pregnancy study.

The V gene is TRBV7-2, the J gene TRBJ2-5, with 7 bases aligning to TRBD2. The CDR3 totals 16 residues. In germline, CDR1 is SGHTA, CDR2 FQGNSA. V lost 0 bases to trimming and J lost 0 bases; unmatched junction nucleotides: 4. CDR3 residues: CASSLAPAGNQETQYF. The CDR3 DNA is TGTGCCAGCAGCTTAGCGCCAGCGGGGAACCAAGAGACCCAGTACTTC.

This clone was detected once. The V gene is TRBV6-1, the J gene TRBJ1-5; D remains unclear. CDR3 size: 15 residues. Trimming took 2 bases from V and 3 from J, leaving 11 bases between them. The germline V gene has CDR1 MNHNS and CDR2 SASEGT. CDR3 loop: CASSELDGNNQPQHF. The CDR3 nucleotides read TGTGCCAGCAGTGAATTAGACGGGAACAATCAGCCCCAGCATTTT.

CDR3 DNA sequence: TGCGCCAGCAGCCCAAAAGGGGGACAGGGGGGAGAGACCCAGTACTTC. This codes for CASSPKGGQGGETQYF. This chain joins TRBV4-3 and TRBJ2-5; 11 nucleotides line up with TRBD1. The germline gives CDR1 LGHNA, CDR2 YSLEER. V was clipped by 4 bases and J by 4 bases; unmatched bases: 8. The CDR3 covers 16 residues.

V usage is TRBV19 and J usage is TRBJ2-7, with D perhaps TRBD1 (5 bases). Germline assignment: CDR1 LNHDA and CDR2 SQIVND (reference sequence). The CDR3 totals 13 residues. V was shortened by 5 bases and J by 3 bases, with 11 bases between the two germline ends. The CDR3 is CASSASDSYEQYF. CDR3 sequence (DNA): TGTGCCAGTAGTGCCTCCGACAGCTACGAGCAGTACTTC.

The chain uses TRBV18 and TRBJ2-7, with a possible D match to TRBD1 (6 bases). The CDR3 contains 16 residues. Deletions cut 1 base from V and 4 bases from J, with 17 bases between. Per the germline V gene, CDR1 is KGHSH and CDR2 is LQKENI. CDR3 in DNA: TGTGCCAGCTCACCACTACAGGGTGGGGAGACGTACGAGCAGTACTTC. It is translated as CASSPLQGGETYEQYF.